This record concerns one T cell receptor beta chain sequence. Antigen: not known. This specimen comes from a study of T cell responses to AZD1222 COVID-19 vaccine. Study as a whole: Samples with a second dose at about 4 or about 12 weeks were pooled together. Study findings and constraints: Spike was spanned by vaccine-associated CD4 TCRs, which were dominant at 160-218 and 743-854.

Measured with immunoSEQ multiplex PCR; TCRdb has only the in-frame clones, and not every one. The table records roughly 150,000 clones, around 91% of them present only once. Trimming pared 3 bases from V and 8 bases from J, leaving 14 bases between. Germline CDR1 WSHSY, CDR2 SAAADI. The CDR3 is 15 residues long. This TCR was recovered from an adult in good health. The chain couples TRBV10-2 to TRBJ1-6, with D maybe TRBD1 (6 bases). The sample in question was peripheral blood, obtained on day 0 of AZD1222 vaccination. The CDR3 DNA follows: TGCGCCAGCAGTGATATCGACAGGAGAGATTCACCCCTCCACTTT. It codes for CASSDIDRRDSPLHF.